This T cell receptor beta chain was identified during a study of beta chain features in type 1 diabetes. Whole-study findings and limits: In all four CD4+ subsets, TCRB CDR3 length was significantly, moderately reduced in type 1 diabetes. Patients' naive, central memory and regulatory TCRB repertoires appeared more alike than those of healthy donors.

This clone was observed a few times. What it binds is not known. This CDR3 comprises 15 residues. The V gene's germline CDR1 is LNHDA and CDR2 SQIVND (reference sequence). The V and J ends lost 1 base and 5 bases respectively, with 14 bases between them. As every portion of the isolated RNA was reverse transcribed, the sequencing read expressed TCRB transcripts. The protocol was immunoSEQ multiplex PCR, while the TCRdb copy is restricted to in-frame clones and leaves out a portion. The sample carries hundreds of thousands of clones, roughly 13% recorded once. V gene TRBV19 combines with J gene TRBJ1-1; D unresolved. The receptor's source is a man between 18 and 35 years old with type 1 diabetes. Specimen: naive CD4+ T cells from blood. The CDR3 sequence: CASSIGGGERTEAFF. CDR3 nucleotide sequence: TGTGCCAGTAGTATAGGAGGAGGTGAAAGGACTGAAGCTTTCTTT.